A single sample is the source of the 28 T cell receptor beta chains below, sequenced in a study of cytomegalovirus exposure and HLA in healthy donors. Generated by immunoSEQ multiplex PCR, the TCRdb table keeps only in-frame clones and is missing some. The sample gives roughly 68,000 clones, 75% to 90% of which show up once; roughly 1.8% is in the top ten. What was sequenced was PBMCs. These receptors originate from a woman between 18 and 29 years old in good health and CMV-seronegative.

This clone appeared a few times. This chain's CDR3 is CASSQDVDSGGTDTQYF. In DNA, the CDR3 is TGCGCCAGCAGCCAAGATGTTGACTCCGGTGGCACAGATACGCAGTATTTT. J is TRBJ2-3 and V is TRBV4-3; D remains unclear. The CDR3 loop spans 17 amino acids. Per the germline V gene, CDR1 is LGHNA and CDR2 is YSLEER. V was trimmed by 0 bases and J by 1 base, leaving 14 bases between them.

The chain's CDR3 is CASSLDARGSSGANVLTF. The CDR3 DNA is TGCGCCAGCAGCTTGGATGCCAGGGGGAGCTCTGGGGCCAACGTCCTGACTTTC. The chain couples TRBV5-1 to TRBJ2-6, with TRBD1 matching over 7 bases. Germline V gene data show CDR1 as SGHRS and CDR2 as YFSETQ. The CDR3 is made up of 18 amino acids. V trimming: 0 bases; J trimming: 0 bases; junction bases outside the gene matches: 6.

The chain joins TRBV10-3 to TRBJ2-7, with 7 bases lining up with TRBD2. Germline V gene lookup returns CDR1 ENHRY and CDR2 SYGVKD. The CDR3 length is 13 residues. V lost 2 bases and J lost 7; bases outside the gene matches: 5. CDR3 in amino acids: CAISERGDPEQYF. In DNA, the CDR3 is TGTGCCATCAGTGAGCGGGGGGACCCAGAGCAGTACTTC.

V is TRBV5-1 and J is TRBJ2-7, with 9 positions matching TRBD1. Per germline, CDR1 SGHRS and CDR2 YFSETQ. The CDR3 is 13 residues long. With 7 bases clipped from V and 6 bases from J, the junction kept 8 bases outside the gene matches. Written as DNA, the CDR3 is TGCGCCAGCTGGGACAGGGTATCTCCCGAGCAGTACTTC. Translated: CASWDRVSPEQYF.

This clone was counted a single time. The rearrangement joins TRBV4-3 to TRBJ1-2; 8 nucleotides match TRBD1. CDR1 LGHNA and CDR2 YSLEER come from the germline V gene. The CDR3 has 20 residues. V lost 0 bases, J lost 2 bases, and 17 bases stayed unmatched. CDR3 residues: CASSQDRTGKLLVTNYGYTF. DNA of the CDR3: TGCGCCAGCAGCCAAGATAGGACAGGGAAACTGTTAGTGACAAACTATGGCTACACCTTC.

The J gene is TRBJ2-3, the V gene TRBV6-6; a possible D gene is TRBD1 (5 bases). The CDR3 sequence is 14 residues long. Germline-derived CDR1 and CDR2 are MNHNY and SVGAGI (reference sequence). The V end was cut by 2 bases, the J end by 1 base, with 7 bases between. CDR3 protein: CASSYMTGTDTQYF. The DNA of the CDR3 is TGTGCCAGCAGTTACATGACAGGCACAGATACGCAGTATTTT.

V usage is TRBV30 and J usage is TRBJ1-1; no clear D. CDR3 size: 13 residues. The germline V gene encodes CDR1 GTSNPN and CDR2 SVGIG (reference sequence). V was shortened by 2 bases and J by 4 bases, with 11 bases between the two germline ends. The CDR3 sequence is CAWSSGYGTEAFF. The CDR3 DNA follows: TGTGCCTGGAGTTCGGGGTACGGCACTGAAGCTTTCTTT.

The CDR3 loop reads CASSLLGQGFEGYTF. The CDR3 DNA sequence: TGTGCCAGCAGTTTACTGGGACAGGGCTTTGAAGGCTACACCTTC. This chain connects TRBV27 to TRBJ1-2, with 9 positions matching TRBD1. After removal of 2 bases from V and 8 bases from J, the junction contained 9 bases not matched to a gene. CDR3 length: 15 residues. Germline V lookup: CDR1 MNHEY, CDR2 SMNVEV (reference sequence).

The chain couples TRBV7-3 to TRBJ1-2; D gene ambiguous. Germline CDR1 and CDR2: SGHTA and FQGTGA. CDR3 size: 13 residues. Trimming took 4 bases from V and 4 from J, leaving 10 bases between them. The CDR3 DNA is TGTGCCAGCAGCTCTGCGCGGGGCTATGGCTACACCTTC. Residues: CASSSARGYGYTF. Looking up the rest from reference TRBV7-3 and TRBJ1-2 gives the full variable domain: GAGVSQTPSNKVTEKGKYVELRCDPISGHTALYWYRQSLGQGPEFLIYFQGTGAADDSGLPNDRFFAVRPEGSVSTLKIQRTERGDSAVYLCASSSARGYGYTFGSGTRLTVV.

This clone was recorded only once. This chain uses TRBV30 with TRBJ1-1; possible D gene TRBD1, 5 bases. V was pared by 7 bases and J by 0 bases, with 18 bases between. The CDR3 is made up of 15 amino acids. CDR1 and CDR2 (germline): GTSNPN, SVGIG (reference sequence). For the CDR3, the DNA is TGTGCCTCCAAAAGGTCTGACAGCCTGAACACTGAAGCTTTCTTT. Its protein is CASKRSDSLNTEAFF.

This rearrangement joins TRBV9 to TRBJ2-7; 7 positions match TRBD2. Trimming at V came to 1 base and at J to 6 bases, leaving 16 bases not matched to a gene. Germline-derived CDR1 and CDR2 are SGDLS and YYNGEE. This CDR3 has 17 residues. CDR3 nucleotide sequence: TGTGCCAGCAGCGTAATATCCATGCGGGAGCATCTAACCGAGCAGTACTTC. It codes for CASSVISMREHLTEQYF. Using reference TRBV9 and TRBJ2-7 for the parts outside the CDR3, the full variable domain is DSGVTQTPKHLITATGQRVTLRCSPRSGDLSVYWYQQSLDQGLQFLIQYYNGEERAKGNILERFSAQQFPDLHSELNLSSLELGDSALYFCASSVISMREHLTEQYFGPGTRLTVT.

The chain joins TRBV5-6 to TRBJ2-3; D might be TRBD1 (5 bases). CDR3 length equals 16 residues. The germline V gene encodes CDR1 SGHDT and CDR2 YYEEEE. V lost 0 bases to trimming and J lost 7 bases, with 18 bases between them. The DNA of the CDR3 is TGTGCCAGCAGCTTGGGGGCTCCAGCGAAGGGGAATACGCAGTATTTT. Its translation is CASSLGAPAKGNTQYF.

The V gene is TRBV30, the J gene TRBJ2-5; possible D gene TRBD2, 7 bases. CDR3 length equals 13 residues. Trimming removed 0 bases from V and 8 bases from J, with 13 bases in between. The germline gives CDR1 GTSNPN, CDR2 SVGIG (reference sequence). In DNA, the CDR3 is TGTGCCTGGAGTGTAGTGGGGGGGGCTACCCAGTACTTC. Translated, it gives CAWSVVGGATQYF. Full variable domain (outside the CDR3, taken from reference TRBV30 and TRBJ2-5): SQTIHQWPATLVQPVGSPLSLECTVEGTSNPNLYWYRQAAGRGLQLLFYSVGIGQISSEVPQNLSASRPQDRQFILSSKKLLLSDSGFYLCAWSVVGGATQYFGPGTRLLVL.

In its sample, this clone ranks as medium-sized. The genes are TRBV9 and TRBJ1-5; D might be TRBD1 (5 bases). Germline values: CDR1 SGDLS, CDR2 YYNGEE. The CDR3 consists of 14 residues. Between the trimmed V and J ends, which lost 3 bases and 1 base, there was a span of 8 bases. The CDR3 protein is CASSEDRSNQPQHF. The CDR3 DNA is TGTGCCAGCAGCGAAGACAGAAGCAATCAGCCCCAGCATTTT. Based on the CDR3 plus reference TRBV9 and TRBJ1-5, the full variable domain is DSGVTQTPKHLITATGQRVTLRCSPRSGDLSVYWYQQSLDQGLQFLIQYYNGEERAKGNILERFSAQQFPDLHSELNLSSLELGDSALYFCASSEDRSNQPQHFGDGTRLSIL.

The rearrangement links TRBV18 to TRBJ1-2; 7 bases align to TRBD1. This CDR3 has 14 amino acids. The V gene's germline CDR1 is KGHSH and CDR2 LQKENI. The junction had 8 bases not matched to a gene; V was cut back by 3 bases and J by 7 bases. CDR3 loop: CASSPVDRDSGYTF. The CDR3 bases are TGTGCCAGCTCACCGGTCGACAGGGATTCTGGCTACACCTTC.

This clone was found once. The rearrangement joins TRBV28 to TRBJ2-3; D is unclear. This CDR3 is built from 13 residues. Germline CDR1 MDHEN, CDR2 SYDVKM. Trimming removed 6 bases from V and 4 bases from J, with 11 bases in between. CDR3 amino acids: CASSLVNPDTQYF. Here the CDR3 DNA reads TGTGCCAGCAGCCTAGTAAATCCAGATACGCAGTATTTT.

This clone was counted between two and nine times. The rearrangement links TRBV28 to TRBJ1-1; D is possibly TRBD1 (6 bases). V lost 5 bases and J lost 0, with 10 bases in between. Germline CDR1 reads MDHEN; CDR2 reads SYDVKM. CDR3 length: 14 amino acids. In DNA form, the CDR3 reads TGTGCCAGCAGTCTCAGGGGTTTGAACACTGAAGCTTTCTTT. This encodes CASSLRGLNTEAFF.

The chain is built from TRBV9 and TRBJ2-1; the D is unclear. The germline CDR1 and CDR2 sequences are SGDLS and YYNGEE. V lost 0 bases to trimming and J lost 9 bases, with 7 bases between them. This CDR3 comprises 12 residues. The CDR3 nucleotides are TGTGCCAGCAGCGTAGGAGATGGTGAGCAGTTCTTC. Its translation is CASSVGDGEQFF.

CDR3: CASSPRGTGETDTQYF. DNA of the CDR3: TGTGCCAGCAGCCCCAGAGGGACAGGGGAAACAGATACGCAGTATTTT. The chain joins TRBV7-9 to TRBJ2-3, with 10 bases lining up with TRBD1. CDR3 length: 16 residues. Germline CDR1 SEHNR, CDR2 FQNEAQ (reference sequence). The ends lost 5 bases at V and 3 bases at J; junction bases unmatched: 8. Full variable domain (missing parts from reference TRBV7-9 and TRBJ2-3): DTGVSQNPRHKITKRGQNVTFRCDPISEHNRLYWYRQTLGQGPEFLTYFQNEAQLEKSRLLSDRFSAERPKGSFSTLEIQRTEQGDSAMYLCASSPRGTGETDTQYFGPGTRLTVL.

Concerning this clone: The identical CDR3 is also encoded by other nucleotide sequences in the sample. The V and J genes are TRBV5-1 and TRBJ2-5; tentative D call: TRBD2 (5 bases). The V gene's germline CDR1 is SGHRS and CDR2 YFSETQ. The CDR3 loop spans 13 amino acids. Trimming pared 0 bases from V and 5 bases from J, leaving 8 bases between. CDR3 loop: CASSLVGEETQYF. CDR3 coding DNA: TGCGCCAGCAGCTTGGTTGGGGAGGAGACCCAGTACTTC.

V gene TRBV11-2 combines with J gene TRBJ2-7, with 10 nucleotides matching TRBD2. The CDR3 is 14 amino acids. Germline values: CDR1 SGHAT, CDR2 FQNNGV. The V segment lost 4 bases and the J segment 7 bases; nucleotides outside the gene matches: 7. The CDR3 loop is CASSSSSGRREQYF. CDR3 coding DNA: TGTGCCAGCAGCTCGAGTAGCGGGAGGCGTGAGCAGTACTTC.

J is TRBJ2-3 and V is TRBV18, with D possibly being TRBD2 (5 bases). This CDR3 is built from 13 residues. The germline gives CDR1 KGHSH, CDR2 LQKENI. V was clipped by 4 bases and J by 1 base, with 6 bases between them. CDR3 residues: CASSLRGTDTQYF. CDR3 nucleotides: TGTGCCAGCTCACTGCGGGGCACAGATACGCAGTATTTT. Full variable domain (missing parts from reference TRBV18 and TRBJ2-3): NAGVMQNPRHLVRRRGQEARLRCSPMKGHSHVYWYRQLPEEGLKFMVYLQKENIIDESGMPKERFSAEFPKEGPSILRIQQVVRGDSAAYFCASSLRGTDTQYFGPGTRLTVL.

V is TRBV7-9 and J is TRBJ1-2; the match to TRBD1 covers 10 bases. CDR3 length: 15 residues. After removal of 4 bases from V and 5 bases from J, the junction contained 7 bases not matched to a gene. Germline CDR1 reads SEHNR; CDR2 reads FQNEAQ (reference sequence). CDR3 coding DNA: TGTGCCAGCAGCTCGGGGACAGGGGAGGGGTATGGCTACACCTTC. Translation: CASSSGTGEGYGYTF.

The rearrangement uses TRBV7-8 and TRBJ2-1, with 7 bases that match TRBD2. This CDR3 comprises 18 residues. Germline loops: CDR1 SGHVS, CDR2 FQNEAQ. Trimming removed 2 bases from V and 7 bases from J; junction bases left unmatched: 17. This CDR3 reads CASSLRARGLREENEQFF. The CDR3 coding sequence is TGTGCCAGCAGCTTACGGGCCCGAGGACTACGGGAGGAGAATGAGCAGTTCTTC.

The V and J genes are TRBV7-2 and TRBJ2-7; weak D call: TRBD1 (6 bases). The CDR3 contains 14 residues. V was pared by 1 base and J by 3 bases, with 10 bases between. Germline assignment: CDR1 SGHTA and CDR2 FQGNSA. The CDR3 region is CASSLVLGGYEQYF. Written as DNA, the CDR3 is TGTGCCAGCAGCTTAGTGTTAGGGGGCTACGAGCAGTACTTC.

The chain has TRBV7-6 and TRBJ1-1; TRBD1 is a possible D gene (6 bases). Trimming removed 1 base at V and 6 bases at J, with 12 bases between. The germline V gene encodes CDR1 SGHVS and CDR2 FNYEAQ. The CDR3 totals 14 residues. The CDR3 bases are TGTGCCAGCAGCTTAGAAGAGAACAGGGCTGAAGCTTTCTTT. Its translation is CASSLEENRAEAFF.

The chain joins TRBV27 to TRBJ1-1; no clear D gene. The CDR3 covers 15 residues. Germline CDR1 MNHEY, CDR2 SMNVEV (reference sequence). The V gene lost 0 bases and the J gene lost 4 bases, with 12 bases spanning the gap. Here the CDR3 reads CASSLSLGAATEAFF. The CDR3 nucleotides are TGTGCCAGCAGTTTATCCTTGGGAGCTGCCACTGAAGCTTTCTTT.

The chain combines TRBV11-2 with TRBJ2-1; a weak D match, TRBD1 (6 bases). Trimming shortened V by 0 bases and J by 11 bases, and 11 bases separated the two germline ends. Germline loops: CDR1 SGHAT, CDR2 FQNNGV. The CDR3 sequence is 13 residues long. The CDR3 here is CASSLDIQGQQFF. The CDR3 DNA follows: TGTGCCAGCAGCTTAGATATTCAGGGGCAGCAGTTCTTC.